This T cell receptor (beta chain) was observed in a study of blood T cell repertoires in COVID-19. The wider study: Italy, Spain and the United States were the sources of the convalescent and acute COVID-19 samples. Sources were T cells, B-cell-depleted T cells, or PBMCs; the material itself was cDNA or gDNA.

In the study's own analysis: Counts of nucleated cells, estimated from reference gene primer amplification, were obtained. Profiling relied on immunoSEQ multiplex PCR, and the TCRdb table lists in-frame clones only, not all of them. V, J and clone size were drawn from that table, and D and trimming were deduced from the DNA. The sample records 200,000 to 250,000 clones, about 86% being singletons. Patients from Seattle were sampled longitudinally, starting during active infection. This TCR was recovered from a woman aged 50 to 60 with COVID-19, enrolled during active disease. The sample taken for sequencing was peripheral blood.

The CDR3 spells CASSGRGGRSNYGYTF. The CDR3 region has the DNA TGTGCCAGCAGTGGTCGTGGAGGCCGATCTAACTATGGCTACACCTTC. The V and J genes are TRBV6-1 and TRBJ1-2; no definite D call. The CDR3 covers 16 residues. Germline CDR1 and CDR2: MNHNS and SASEGT. The V end was cut by 4 bases, the J end by 0 bases, with 15 bases between.